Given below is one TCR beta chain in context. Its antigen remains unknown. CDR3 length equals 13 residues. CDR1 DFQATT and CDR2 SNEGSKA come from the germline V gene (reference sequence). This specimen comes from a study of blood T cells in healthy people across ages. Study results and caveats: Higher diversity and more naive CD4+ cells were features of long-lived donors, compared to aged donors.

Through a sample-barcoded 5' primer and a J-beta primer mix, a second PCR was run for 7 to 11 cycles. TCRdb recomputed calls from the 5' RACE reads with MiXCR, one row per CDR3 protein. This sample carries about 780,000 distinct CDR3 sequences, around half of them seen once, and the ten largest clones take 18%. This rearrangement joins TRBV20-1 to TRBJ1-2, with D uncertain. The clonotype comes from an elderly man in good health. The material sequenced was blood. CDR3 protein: CSAEGVANYGYTF. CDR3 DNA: TGCAGCGCCGAGGGAGTGGCGAACTATGGCTACACCTTC.